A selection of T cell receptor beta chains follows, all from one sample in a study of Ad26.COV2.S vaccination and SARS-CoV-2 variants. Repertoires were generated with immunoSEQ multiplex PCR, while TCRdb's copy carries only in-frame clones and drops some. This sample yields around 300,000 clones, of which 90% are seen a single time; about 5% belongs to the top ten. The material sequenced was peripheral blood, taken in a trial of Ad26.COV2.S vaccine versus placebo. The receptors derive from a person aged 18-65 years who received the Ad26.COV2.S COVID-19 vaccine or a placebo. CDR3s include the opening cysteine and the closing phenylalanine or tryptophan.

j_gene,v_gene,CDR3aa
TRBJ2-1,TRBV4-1,CASSQLSGGGDRLEFF
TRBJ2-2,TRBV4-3,CASSRQSGPYEGGELFF
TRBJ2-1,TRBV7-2,CASSLEVGTSGRAANEQFF
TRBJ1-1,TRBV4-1,CASSHLKGSEAFF
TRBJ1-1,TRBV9,CASSASTGVFAFF
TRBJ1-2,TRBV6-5,CASSYGGGGTNYGYTF
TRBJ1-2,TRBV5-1,CASSLAAYGYTF
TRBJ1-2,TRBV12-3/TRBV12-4,CASSTRGNYGYTF
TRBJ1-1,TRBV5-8,CASSGKWNTEAFF
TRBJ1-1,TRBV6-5,CASRYSGGANTEAFF